This T cell receptor beta chain was profiled in a study of cytomegalovirus exposure and HLA in healthy donors (dated by TCRdb to the late 2010s). Broadly, across the study: In an earlier analysis of under 750 of the donors, around 290 Gb of sequence data and about 110 million unique TCR beta sequences from 150 million to 200 million T cells were reported. An early release covering roughly 600 HLA-typed donors comprised about 300 gigabases of sequencing data and some 79 million unique TCR sequences. The genetic ancestry cluster associated with self-reported Caucasian donors included 80% to 90% of the roughly 360 genotyped donors. The study aimed to test whether cataloging public T cell receptors could reveal signatures of past pathogen exposure. Using immunosequencing, the study profiled T cell repertoires from fewer than 850 subjects and related those repertoires to cytomegalovirus serostatus. Besides the first cohort of some 670 subjects, a separate validation cohort made up of 120 different subjects was used. To predict cytomegalovirus infection status, the study brought together high-throughput TCR immunosequencing, statistical association of individual TCRs with disease status, and machine learning. In a later analysis, previously published TCR beta repertoires from 500 to 750 donors were re-analyzed and high-resolution HLA genotyping was added so that TCR occurrence patterns could be studied. Rather than drawing on any new phenotypic data, the later analysis identified candidate immune exposures from TCR beta sequences and the way those sequences occurred across donors. In an earlier analysis of a few hundred of the donors, high-throughput TCR beta sequencing was used to judge whether each TCR beta V gene segment behaved as functional or pseudogenic. Donor age, sex, ethnicity and CMV serostatus were compiled together with the repertoire data. Genome-wide SNP genotypes for about three fifths of the roughly 670 donors were used in a later genetic analysis, which treated that subset as a discovery cohort. All discovery cohort repertoires had been generated using a single sequencing platform. HLA typing covered class I and class II loci at four-digit resolution. The number of typed donors differed by locus: about 620-630 for A, B, C, DRB1 and DQB1; approximately 520 for DQA1; some 590 for DPA1; and approximately 450 for DPB1. About five DR-DQ haplotypes were treated as single units for association and clustering because of strong linkage in the cohort. Among about 360 genotyped donors of the cohort, an average of roughly 240,000 unique TCR beta nucleotide sequences were sequenced per donor, roughly 18% of them non-productive.

In total, fewer than 750 healthy bone marrow donors made up the cohort. At the time of sampling, all cohort members were nominally healthy, though unrecorded immune exposures were likely present. The donor was CMV seropositive and was included in the group of 270 or so seropositive cohort members. Every donor gave a peripheral blood sample, and the peripheral blood mononuclear cells from that sample were used for TCR beta sequencing. The Qiagen DNeasy Blood Extraction Kit was used to extract genomic DNA from the blood cell samples. A remark on this clone: Its antigen is unknown. Within one base of it there is no much larger clone, and no base qualities were kept.

The library relied on the immunoSEQ multiplex PCR assay. A mixture of 60 forward primers for TCR Vbeta segments and 13 reverse primers for TCR Jbeta segments was used in the multiplex PCR. Amplification of the CDR3 region of rearranged TCR beta genes was performed with a multiplex PCR assay on genomic DNA. On the Illumina HiSeq System, the amplified TCR beta libraries were sequenced as 87-base-pair reads. Per the original workflow: Across the 666 repertoires, a later analysis counted approximately 83 million unique TCR beta chains, roughly 11 million of which were shared by at least two donors. Raw reads were error-corrected and collapsed into unique sequences by a nearest-neighbor algorithm in which closely related sequences were merged to remove PCR and sequencing errors. V, D and J gene segments were assigned by aligning CDR3 sequences to IMGT reference sequences. For a sequence to be retained, a match of at least six nucleotides was required to both a V gene segment and a J gene segment. A rearrangement counted as productive if the CDR3 had no stop codons and remained in frame with V and J, and every other rearrangement counted as non-productive. Following IMGT convention, CDR3 was defined as the stretch from the second conserved V-encoded cysteine to the conserved J-encoded phenylalanine. Sequences without an unambiguous match to a single V gene segment were excluded from the earlier analysis of a few hundred of the donors. In an earlier analysis of a few hundred of the donors, V segments were called functional above 56.7% productive rearrangements and were called segregating when the between-donor standard deviation exceeded 5%. A statistical classification framework was built to diagnose cytomegalovirus status from the catalog of TCR beta chain sequences. In a later analysis, V and J genes were assigned by comparing TCR nucleotide sequences against IMGT/GENE-DB human TR gene sequences. A later analysis assigned CDR3 sequences and most-parsimonious VDJ recombination scenarios with the TCRdist pipeline. In a later analysis, each TCR beta chain was defined by its CDR3 amino acid sequence together with its V-gene family, and reads lacking a unique V-gene family were excluded. A later analysis removed several hundred highly shared, low-generation-probability nucleotide sequences to deal with suspected cross-contamination and a sequencing artifact. For each public chain, a later analysis derived a clonal expansion index from normalized ranks of inferred template counts within each repertoire. A later analysis computed generation probabilities with a VDJ recombination model fitted to out-of-frame rearrangements, and checked the results against IGoR. Hypergeometric tests were used in a later analysis to score TCR-TCR, TCR-HLA and TCR-CMV co-occurrence, with a repertoire-size bias correction applied to the TCR pairs. To estimate false discovery rates, a later analysis permuted the HLA or CMV assignments 20 times. A later analysis grouped co-occurring TCRs with DBSCAN, adding TCRdist sequence similarity when clustering within HLA-allele-positive subsets. Repertoires with fewer than 30,000 or more than 120,000 public chains, plus five repertoires with anomalous nucleotide sharing, were excluded from co-occurrence clustering. TCRdb limited this immuneACCESS table to in-frame rearrangements with V and J called. A share of clones is missing; checked studies link under half to unresolved V genes, and the rest is unexplained. V and J calls and clone size are copied from that table; D and trimming were computed from the DNA. Counted in this sample were approximately 120,000 clones; approximately 73% of them appeared once. The ten top clones hold approximately 4.8% of the sample.

Broad study findings and their caveats: In the study, approximately 160 TCR beta chains were listed as associated with cytomegalovirus. V-gene and J-gene trimming of TCR beta chains was associated with a missense DCLRE1C variant in a later genetic analysis, and the association was replicated in an independent cohort. A later genetic analysis reported fewer N-insertions in productive TCRs among donors in an Asian-associated ancestry cluster than the roughly 670-donor mean. A later analysis found that HLA-associated TCR beta chains were more clonally expanded and had lower generation probabilities than equally common non-associated chains. Because some donors lacked HLA typing at each locus, the association tests relied only on the typed subset. The presence/absence analyses assumed that sequencing depth was roughly uniform across donors, and that assumption may not be true. Correlated functional status among segregating V segments might reflect linkage disequilibrium, but an unknown experimental factor could not be ruled out. Most TCR sequences were observed very rarely across donors, whereas some public TCRs were present in many individuals. In a later analysis, TCR association rates were found to vary across HLA loci, with the most associated TCRs seen for DRB1 alleles and the fewest for HLA-C alleles. For the cohort, immune exposure information was limited to CMV serostatus. A further reported finding was that TCR beta sequences accurately predicted the HLA-A and HLA-B alleles for most subjects in the first cohort. Some IMGT-functional V segments, including TRBV6-2 and TRBV6-3, could not be told apart with the 87-base-pair reads, so those segments were excluded. The classifier was reported to diagnose cytomegalovirus status with high specificity and sensitivity in both the original cohort and the validation cohort. Three of the identified cytomegalovirus-associated TCR beta chains were confirmed in vitro to be specific for cytomegalovirus antigens. It was suggested by the authors that the approach could potentially be generalized to other disease states and immunological phenotypes. Most CMV-associated TCR beta chains appeared to be HLA-restricted in a later analysis, and the HLA associations seemed to be driven largely by CMV exposure. Several of the top co-occurrence clusters appeared to be linked to parvovirus B19, influenza, CMV and Epstein-Barr virus, according to a later analysis. A later analysis associated roughly 17,000 TCR beta sequences with specific HLA alleles at a false discovery rate of 0.05. A cluster of highly shared sequence variants was judged likely to represent a technical artifact of the sequencing pipeline. When HLA alleles, especially DR and DQ, strongly co-occurred, attributing TCR associations to individual alleles was difficult. Because counts were too low, 15 to 20 rarely observed V segments, including chromosome 9 orphons, were excluded from the earlier analysis of 587 of the donors. In this cohort, only TCR beta chains were sequenced, and detectable features were limited by the absence of alpha or paired-chain data. An earlier analysis of approximately 500 of the donors showed that most TCR beta V segments appeared in productive rearrangements either about 87% or about 30% of the time, which broadly matched IMGT annotations.

V is shortened by 7 bases, J by 8 bases, and the region joining them spans 18 bases. CDR1 and CDR2 were assigned from the germline V gene (reference sequence) as LNHDA and SQIVND. The CDR3, cysteine through phenylalanine, is 14 amino acids long. Kept here is only the CDR3 DNA, which spans 42 bases and is read in frame from base 1. Recombination joined TRBV19 with TRBJ1-5, with no confident D gene call. This sequence was found in a man aged 55 to 70 in good health and CMV-seropositive. Sequencing was done on a sample of PBMCs. The encoded CDR3 is CASTPGWEIKPQHF. In nucleotides, the sequence is TGTGCCAGTACCCCCGGTTGGGAGATCAAGCCCCAGCATTTT.